These T cell receptor beta chains were read from a single sample in a study of T cell responses to AZD1222 COVID-19 vaccine. Some clones are missing from TCRdb's copy, which holds only in-frame ones; the method was immunoSEQ multiplex PCR. The data show roughly 70,000 clones, with 85% seen just once and roughly 22% held by the top ten. Here the sequenced sample was peripheral blood, taken on day 0 of AZD1222 vaccination. These receptors all come from an adult in good health. The CDR3 runs from the conserved cysteine through the conserved F or W. The D gene is left open where the match is weak. Only part of the rows carry a size: once, few, many, or a class if the clone is expanded.

TRBV15	TRBJ1-2	once	.	13	CATSRTDNYGYTF	TGTGCCACCAGTCGGACAGATAACTATGGCTACACCTTC
TRBV19	TRBJ1-5	.	TRBD1	16	CASSLLRGQSNQPQHF	TGTGCCAGTAGTCTCCTCAGGGGGCAAAGCAATCAGCCCCAGCATTTT
TRBV19	TRBJ2-5	.	.	14	CATKGQRRGETQYF	TGTGCCACCAAGGGGCAGAGGAGGGGAGAGACCCAGTACTTC
TRBV7-6	TRBJ2-3	.	TRBD2	18	CASSLAIVAGARGDTQYF	TGTGCCAGCAGCTTAGCGATAGTAGCGGGGGCCCGGGGGGATACGCAGTATTTT
TRBV29-1	TRBJ1-5	.	.	13	CSVGTVSGQPQHF	TGCAGCGTTGGGACAGTGTCCGGTCAGCCCCAGCATTTT
TRBV7-6	TRBJ2-6	.	TRBD2	18	CASSLTWAGGPGANVLTF	TGTGCCAGCAGCCTTACGTGGGCGGGGGGTCCTGGGGCCAACGTCCTGACTTTC
TRBV30	TRBJ2-1	.	.	13	CACKGEAYNEQFF	TGTGCCTGCAAAGGGGAGGCCTACAATGAGCAGTTCTTC
TRBV29-1	TRBJ2-7	.	.	13	CSVEIASSYEQYF	TGCAGCGTTGAAATCGCGAGCTCCTACGAGCAGTACTTC
TRBV7-9	TRBJ1-1	.	.	14	CASSFKGEDTEAFF	TGTGCCAGCAGCTTTAAGGGAGAAGACACTGAAGCTTTCTTT
TRBV18	TRBJ2-4	.	.	14	CASSPPTVGDIQYF	TGTGCCAGCTCACCCCCGACGGTGGGTGACATTCAGTACTTC
TRBV11-3	TRBJ1-4	.	.	15	CASSSSSGGNEKLFF	TGTGCCAGCAGTTCTTCCTCCGGGGGAAATGAAAAACTGTTTTTT
TRBV4-1	TRBJ2-2	.	.	14	CASSQGSRTGELFF	TGCGCCAGCAGCCAAGGGAGTAGGACCGGGGAGCTGTTTTTT
TRBV5-4	TRBJ2-7	.	.	15	CASSLGEGLGLEQYF	TGTGCCAGCAGCTTGGGAGAGGGATTGGGCCTCGAGCAGTACTTC
TRBV9	TRBJ1-3	.	.	16	CASSIRDAGSGNTIYF	TGTGCCAGCAGCATCCGGGACGCCGGCTCTGGAAACACCATATATTTT
TRBV9	TRBJ1-1	.	.	16	CASTPSRSPLPREAFF	TGTGCCAGCACCCCTAGCAGGAGCCCACTGCCCCGGGAAGCTTTCTTT
TRBV11-3	TRBJ2-7	.	.	14	CASSLWGVRDEQYF	TGTGCCAGCAGCTTATGGGGTGTAAGAGACGAGCAGTACTTC
TRBV10-1	TRBJ1-2	.	TRBD1	15	CASSEFTGGTYGYTF	TGCGCCAGCAGTGAGTTCACAGGGGGCACCTATGGCTACACCTTC
TRBV9	TRBJ1-3	.	TRBD1	14	CASSVGQGGNTIYF	TGTGCCAGCAGCGTGGGACAGGGGGGAAACACCATATATTTT
TRBV6-5	TRBJ2-5	.	TRBD2	14	CASRAGTSKETQYF	TGTGCCAGCAGGGCCGGGACTAGCAAAGAGACCCAGTACTTC
TRBV9	TRBJ2-1	.	.	20	CASSVWLRMDTASSYNEQFF	TGTGCCAGCAGCGTATGGTTAAGGATGGACACAGCTAGCTCCTACAATGAGCAGTTCTTC
TRBV11-3	TRBJ1-2	.	.	16	CASSLEGRTGNYGYTF	TGTGCCAGCAGCTTAGAAGGGAGGACGGGGAACTATGGCTACACCTTC
TRBV2	TRBJ2-3	.	.	14	CASNPLSNTDTQYF	TGTGCCAGCAACCCGCTTTCGAACACAGATACGCAGTATTTT
TRBV10-3	TRBJ1-5	.	.	16	CAMTRTESRGNQPQHF	TGTGCCATGACACGGACAGAAAGCAGGGGCAATCAGCCCCAGCATTTT
TRBV19	TRBJ1-2	.	.	14	CASTWGGRSGGYTF	TGTGCCAGTACCTGGGGGGGACGATCGGGCGGCTACACCTTC
TRBV6-5	TRBJ2-1	.	TRBD1	15	CASRRRQGSYNEQFF	TGTGCCAGCAGGCGAAGACAGGGGTCCTACAATGAGCAGTTCTTC
TRBV29-1	TRBJ1-1	.	.	11	CSVERTTEAFF	TGCAGCGTTGAAAGGACAACTGAAGCTTTCTTT
TRBV9	TRBJ2-5	.	.	14	CASSGSRVGETQYF	TGTGCCAGCAGCGGTTCCAGGGTGGGTGAGACCCAGTACTTC
TRBV6-5	TRBJ1-5	.	.	14	CASSMDLVNQPQHF	TGTGCCAGCAGTATGGACCTGGTGAATCAGCCCCAGCATTTT
TRBV15	TRBJ1-2	few	.	20	CATSRGRWGAQSANNYGYTF	TGTGCCACCAGCAGGGGACGTTGGGGGGCCCAATCAGCTAATAACTATGGCTACACCTTC
TRBV6-5	TRBJ2-1	.	TRBD2	15	CASSPGTSGVYEQFF	TGTGCCAGCAGCCCCGGGACTAGCGGGGTTTATGAGCAGTTCTTC
TRBV29-1	TRBJ1-1	.	.	11	CSVRVNTEAFF	TGCAGCGTTCGAGTTAACACTGAAGCTTTCTTT
TRBV6-5	TRBJ1-1	.	TRBD1	12	CASRRQGAEAFF	TGTGCCAGCAGAAGACAGGGGGCTGAAGCTTTCTTT
TRBV3-1/TRBV3-2	TRBJ1-4	.	TRBD1	15	CASSRAGQVNEKLFF	TGTGCCAGCAGCCGAGCGGGACAGGTTAATGAAAAACTGTTTTTT
TRBV27	TRBJ1-1	.	.	15	CASSLTAPSSTEAFF	TGTGCCAGCAGTTTGACAGCCCCTAGCAGCACTGAAGCTTTCTTT
TRBV7-8	TRBJ2-1	.	TRBD1	15	CASTRGRDSYNEQFF	TGTGCCAGCACTCGCGGCCGGGACAGTTACAATGAGCAGTTCTTC